The present T cell receptor (beta chain) was sequenced within a study of blood T cell repertoires in COVID-19. In the study's own analysis: Amplification with reference gene primers provided the estimates of nucleated cell counts. Measured with immunoSEQ multiplex PCR; TCRdb has only the in-frame clones, and not every one. V, J and clone size were drawn from that table, and D and trimming were deduced from the DNA. The sample includes about 88,000 clones, 75% to 90% of them seen just once. The CDR3 covers 19 residues. In germline, CDR1 is KGHSH, CDR2 LQKENI. Trimming at V came to 0 bases and at J to 4 bases, leaving 12 bases not matched to a gene.

The V call is TRBV18, the J call TRBJ2-3; 11 bases agree with TRBD2. The clonotype comes from a male donor with acute or convalescent COVID-19. Sequenced: peripheral blood. The CDR3 sequence is CASSPPGLAGGQAADTQYF. The CDR3 nucleotides are TGTGCCAGCTCACCACCCGGCCTAGCGGGGGGCCAAGCAGCAGATACGCAGTATTTT.